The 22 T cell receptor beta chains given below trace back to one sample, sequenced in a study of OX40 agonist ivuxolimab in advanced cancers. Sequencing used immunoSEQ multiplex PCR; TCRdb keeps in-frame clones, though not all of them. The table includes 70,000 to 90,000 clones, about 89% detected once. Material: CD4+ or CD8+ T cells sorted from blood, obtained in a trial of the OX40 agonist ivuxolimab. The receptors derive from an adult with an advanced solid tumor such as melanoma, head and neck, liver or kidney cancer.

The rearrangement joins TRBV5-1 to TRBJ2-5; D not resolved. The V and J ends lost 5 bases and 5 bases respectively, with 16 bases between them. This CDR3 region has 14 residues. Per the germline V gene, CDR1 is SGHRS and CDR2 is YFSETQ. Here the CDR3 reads CASSSSGIKETQYF. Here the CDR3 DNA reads TGCGCCAGCAGTAGCTCAGGTATAAAGGAGACCCAGTACTTC. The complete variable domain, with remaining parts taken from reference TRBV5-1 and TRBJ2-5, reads KAGVTQTPRYLIKTRGQQVTLSCSPISGHRSVSWYQQTPGQGLQFLFEYFSETQRNKGNFPGRFSGRQFSNSRSEMNVSTLELGDSALYLCASSSSGIKETQYFGPGTRLLVL.

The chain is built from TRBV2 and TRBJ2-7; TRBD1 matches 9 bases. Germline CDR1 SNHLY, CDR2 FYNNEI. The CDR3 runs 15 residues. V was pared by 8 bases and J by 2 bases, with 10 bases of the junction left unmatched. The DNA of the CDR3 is TGTGCCAGCCAACTTCCGGGACAGGGCACCTACGAGCAGTACTTC. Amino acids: CASQLPGQGTYEQYF.

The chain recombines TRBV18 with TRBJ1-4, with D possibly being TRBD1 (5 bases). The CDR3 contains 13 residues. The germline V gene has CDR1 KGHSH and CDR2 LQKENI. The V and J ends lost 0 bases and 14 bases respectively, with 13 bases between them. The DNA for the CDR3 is TGTGCCAGCTCACCACCTTCCGGGGGTGGTCTGTTTTTT. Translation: CASSPPSGGGLFF.

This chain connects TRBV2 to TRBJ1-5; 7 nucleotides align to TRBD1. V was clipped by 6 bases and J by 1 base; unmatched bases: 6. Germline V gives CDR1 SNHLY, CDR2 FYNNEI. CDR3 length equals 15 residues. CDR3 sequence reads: CASRGTGASNQPQHF. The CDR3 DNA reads TGTGCCAGCAGGGGAACAGGGGCAAGCAATCAGCCCCAGCATTTT.

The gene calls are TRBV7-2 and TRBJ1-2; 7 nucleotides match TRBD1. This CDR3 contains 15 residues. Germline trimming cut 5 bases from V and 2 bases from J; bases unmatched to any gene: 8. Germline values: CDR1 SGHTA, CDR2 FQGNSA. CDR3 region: CASSTNGGQNYGYTF. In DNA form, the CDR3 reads TGTGCCAGCAGCACTAACGGGGGACAGAACTATGGCTACACCTTC.

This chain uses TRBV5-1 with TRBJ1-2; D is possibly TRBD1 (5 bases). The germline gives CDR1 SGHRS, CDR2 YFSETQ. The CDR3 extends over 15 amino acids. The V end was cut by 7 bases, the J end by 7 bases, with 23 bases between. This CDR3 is CASAISGTLEGGYTF. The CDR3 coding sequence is TGCGCCAGCGCGATCTCCGGGACCCTCGAAGGTGGCTACACCTTC.

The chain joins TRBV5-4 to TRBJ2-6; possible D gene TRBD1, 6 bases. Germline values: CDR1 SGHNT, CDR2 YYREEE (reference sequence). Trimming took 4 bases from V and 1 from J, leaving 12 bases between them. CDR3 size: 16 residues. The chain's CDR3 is CASSLHRESGANVLTF. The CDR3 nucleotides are TGTGCCAGCAGCCTACACAGGGAATCTGGGGCCAACGTCCTGACTTTC.

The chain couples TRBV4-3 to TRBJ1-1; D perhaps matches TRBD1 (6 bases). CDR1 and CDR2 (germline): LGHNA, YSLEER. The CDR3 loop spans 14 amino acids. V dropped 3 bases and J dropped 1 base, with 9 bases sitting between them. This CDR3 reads CASSQAGQNTEAFF. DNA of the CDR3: TGCGCCAGCAGCCAGGCGGGACAGAACACTGAAGCTTTCTTT.

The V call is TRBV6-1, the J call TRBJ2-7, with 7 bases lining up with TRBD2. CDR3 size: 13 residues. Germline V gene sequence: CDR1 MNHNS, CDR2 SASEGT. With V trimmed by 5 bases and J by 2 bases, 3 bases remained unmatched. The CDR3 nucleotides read TGTGCCAGCAGTAGGACTAGGGCCTACGAGCAGTACTTC. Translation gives CASSRTRAYEQYF.

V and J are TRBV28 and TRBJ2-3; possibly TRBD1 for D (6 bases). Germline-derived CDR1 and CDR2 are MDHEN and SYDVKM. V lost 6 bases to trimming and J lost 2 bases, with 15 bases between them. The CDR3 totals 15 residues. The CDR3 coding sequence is TGTGCCAGCAGCTTAAAAGGGGGATTCACAGATACGCAGTATTTT. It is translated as CASSLKGGFTDTQYF.

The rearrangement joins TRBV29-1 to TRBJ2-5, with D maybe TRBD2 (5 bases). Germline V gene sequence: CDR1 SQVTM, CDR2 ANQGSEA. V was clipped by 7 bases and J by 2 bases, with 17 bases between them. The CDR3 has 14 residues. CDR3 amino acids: CSAEGGRIQETQYF. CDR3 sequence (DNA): TGCAGCGCGGAAGGAGGCAGGATACAAGAGACCCAGTACTTC.

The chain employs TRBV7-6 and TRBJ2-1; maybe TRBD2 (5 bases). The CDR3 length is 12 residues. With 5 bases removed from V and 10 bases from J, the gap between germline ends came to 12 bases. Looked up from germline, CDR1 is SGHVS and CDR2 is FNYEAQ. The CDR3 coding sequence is TGTGCCAGCAGCGCCGGACTCGGGGAGCAGTTCTTC. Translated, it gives CASSAGLGEQFF.

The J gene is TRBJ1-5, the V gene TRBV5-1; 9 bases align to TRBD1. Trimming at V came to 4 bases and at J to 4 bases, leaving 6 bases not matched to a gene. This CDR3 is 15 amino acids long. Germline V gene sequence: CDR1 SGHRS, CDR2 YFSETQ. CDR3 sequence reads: CASSRETGGNQPQHF. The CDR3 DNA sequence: TGCGCCAGCAGCCGGGAGACAGGGGGAAATCAGCCCCAGCATTTT. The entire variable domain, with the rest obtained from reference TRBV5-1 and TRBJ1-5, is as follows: KAGVTQTPRYLIKTRGQQVTLSCSPISGHRSVSWYQQTPGQGLQFLFEYFSETQRNKGNFPGRFSGRQFSNSRSEMNVSTLELGDSALYLCASSRETGGNQPQHFGDGTRLSIL.

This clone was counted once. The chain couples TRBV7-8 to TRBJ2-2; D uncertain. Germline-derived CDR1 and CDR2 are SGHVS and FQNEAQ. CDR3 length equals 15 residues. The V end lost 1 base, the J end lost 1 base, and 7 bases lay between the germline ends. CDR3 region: CASSLGTVNTGELFF. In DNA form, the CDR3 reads TGTGCCAGCAGCTTAGGGACGGTGAACACCGGGGAGCTGTTTTTT.

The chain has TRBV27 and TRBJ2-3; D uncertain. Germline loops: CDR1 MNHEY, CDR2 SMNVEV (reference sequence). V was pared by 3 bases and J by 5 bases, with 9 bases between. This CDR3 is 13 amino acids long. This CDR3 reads CASSFNSGDTQYF. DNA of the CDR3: TGTGCCAGCAGTTTTAATTCGGGAGATACGCAGTATTTT.

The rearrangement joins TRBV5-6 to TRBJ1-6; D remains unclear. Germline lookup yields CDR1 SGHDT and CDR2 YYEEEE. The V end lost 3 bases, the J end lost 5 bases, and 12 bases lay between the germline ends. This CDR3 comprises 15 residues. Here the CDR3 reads CASSSGPLNNSPLHF. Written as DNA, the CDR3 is TGTGCCAGCAGCTCAGGCCCACTAAATAATTCACCCCTCCACTTT.

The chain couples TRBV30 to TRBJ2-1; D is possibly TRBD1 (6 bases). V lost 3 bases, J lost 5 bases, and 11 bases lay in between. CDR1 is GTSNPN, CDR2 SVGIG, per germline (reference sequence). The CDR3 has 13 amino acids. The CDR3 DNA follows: TGTGCCTGGAGCTTGGACAGCGACAATGAGCAGTTCTTC. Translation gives CAWSLDSDNEQFF.

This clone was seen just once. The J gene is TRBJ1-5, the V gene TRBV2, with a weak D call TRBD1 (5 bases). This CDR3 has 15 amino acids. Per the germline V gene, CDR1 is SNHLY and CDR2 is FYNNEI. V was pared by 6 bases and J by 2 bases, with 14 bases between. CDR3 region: CASSAEGLGNQPQHF. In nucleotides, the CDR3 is TGTGCCAGCAGCGCTGAGGGACTGGGCAATCAGCCCCAGCATTTT.

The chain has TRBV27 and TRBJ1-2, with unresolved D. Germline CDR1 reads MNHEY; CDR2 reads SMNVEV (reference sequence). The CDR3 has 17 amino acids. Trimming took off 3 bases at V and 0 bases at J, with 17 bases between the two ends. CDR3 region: CASSFVVSLGSNYGYTF. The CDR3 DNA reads TGTGCCAGCAGTTTTGTCGTCAGTCTCGGCTCTAACTATGGCTACACCTTC.

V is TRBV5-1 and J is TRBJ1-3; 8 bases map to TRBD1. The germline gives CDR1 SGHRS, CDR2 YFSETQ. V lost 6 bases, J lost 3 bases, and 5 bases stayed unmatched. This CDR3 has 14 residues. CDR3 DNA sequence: TGCGCCAGCACCCTGACAGGGGATGGAAACACCATATATTTT. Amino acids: CASTLTGDGNTIYF.

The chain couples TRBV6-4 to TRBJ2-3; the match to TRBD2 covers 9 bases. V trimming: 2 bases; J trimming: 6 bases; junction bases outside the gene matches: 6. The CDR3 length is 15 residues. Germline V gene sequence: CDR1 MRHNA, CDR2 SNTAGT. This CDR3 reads CASSDGAAGGDTQYF. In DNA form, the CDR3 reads TGTGCCAGCAGTGACGGAGCGGCGGGAGGGGATACGCAGTATTTT.

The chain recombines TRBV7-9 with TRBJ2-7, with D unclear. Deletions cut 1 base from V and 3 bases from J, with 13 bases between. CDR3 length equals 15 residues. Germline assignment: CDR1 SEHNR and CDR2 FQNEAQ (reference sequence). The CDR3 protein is CASSLGRAAIYEQYF. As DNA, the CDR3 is TGTGCCAGCAGCTTAGGACGGGCGGCGATCTACGAGCAGTACTTC.